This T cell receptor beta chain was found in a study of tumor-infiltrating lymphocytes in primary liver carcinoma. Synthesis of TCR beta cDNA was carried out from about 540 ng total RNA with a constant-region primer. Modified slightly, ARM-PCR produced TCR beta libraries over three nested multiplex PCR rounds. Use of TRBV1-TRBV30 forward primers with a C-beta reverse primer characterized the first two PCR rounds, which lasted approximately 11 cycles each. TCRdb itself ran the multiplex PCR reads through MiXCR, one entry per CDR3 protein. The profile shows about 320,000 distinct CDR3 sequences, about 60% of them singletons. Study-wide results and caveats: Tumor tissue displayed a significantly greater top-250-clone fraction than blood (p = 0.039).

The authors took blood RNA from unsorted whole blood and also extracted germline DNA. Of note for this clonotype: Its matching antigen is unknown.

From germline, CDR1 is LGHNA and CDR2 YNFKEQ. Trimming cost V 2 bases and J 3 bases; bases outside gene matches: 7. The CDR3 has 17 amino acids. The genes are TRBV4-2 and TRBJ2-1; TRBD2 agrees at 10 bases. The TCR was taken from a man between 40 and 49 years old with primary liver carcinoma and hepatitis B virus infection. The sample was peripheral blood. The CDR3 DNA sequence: TGTGCCAGCAGCCAACTGAGCGGGAGGGCTGTCTACAATGAGCAGTTCTTC. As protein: CASSQLSGRAVYNEQFF.